Following are 11 T cell receptor beta chains from one sample sequenced in a study of cytomegalovirus exposure and HLA in healthy donors. 60 Vbeta and 13 Jbeta primers were used in PCR. Clones were read by immunoSEQ multiplex PCR, and TCRdb kept only the in-frame ones, dropping some. The data hold fewer than 200,000 clones, with about 72% observed a single time. Sequenced: PBMCs. These receptors were collected from a man younger than 45 in good health and CMV-seropositive.

The chain links TRBV7-9 to TRBJ2-7; the match to TRBD1 covers 10 bases. The ends lost 2 bases at V and 5 bases at J; junction bases unmatched: 3. The CDR3 totals 14 residues. Germline assignment: CDR1 SEHNR and CDR2 FQNEAQ (reference sequence). CDR3 nucleotide sequence: TGTGCCAGCAGCTTAAAGGGGACAGGGGACGAGCAGTACTTC. Its translation is CASSLKGTGDEQYF.

A few counts support this clone. The rearrangement uses TRBV25-1 and TRBJ1-4; D remains ambiguous. Germline loops: CDR1 MGHDK, CDR2 SYGVNS. V was cut by 3 bases and J by 8 bases, with 13 bases left in between. CDR3 length equals 14 residues. The CDR3: CASSEEVLGEKLFF. DNA of the CDR3: TGTGCCAGCAGTGAGGAGGTACTAGGGGAAAAACTGTTTTTT.

The rearrangement uses TRBV5-6 and TRBJ2-5; D possibly corresponds to TRBD1 (5 bases). Germline V lookup: CDR1 SGHDT, CDR2 YYEEEE. Trimming left V 2 bases short and J 1 base short, with 6 bases between. The CDR3 sequence is 13 residues long. The CDR3 loop is CASSFQGQETQYF. The DNA of the CDR3 is TGTGCCAGCAGCTTCCAGGGCCAAGAGACCCAGTACTTC.

The chain employs TRBV9 and TRBJ2-5, with 13 positions matching TRBD2. J was trimmed by 5 bases and V by 3 bases; bases with no gene match: 7. Germline V gives CDR1 SGDLS, CDR2 YYNGEE. CDR3 length: 16 amino acids. CDR3 in amino acids: CASSAAGTSGVETQYF. CDR3 in DNA: TGTGCCAGCAGCGCCGCCGGGACTAGCGGGGTTGAGACCCAGTACTTC. Complete variable domain (other parts from reference TRBV9 and TRBJ2-5): DSGVTQTPKHLITATGQRVTLRCSPRSGDLSVYWYQQSLDQGLQFLIQYYNGEERAKGNILERFSAQQFPDLHSELNLSSLELGDSALYFCASSAAGTSGVETQYFGPGTRLLVL.

This rearrangement joins TRBV13 to TRBJ1-1; TRBD1 agrees at 12 bases. V shed 4 bases, J shed 0 bases, and the junction held 6 bases outside the gene matches. This CDR3 comprises 17 residues. The V gene's germline CDR1 is PRHDT and CDR2 FYEKMQ (reference sequence). CDR3 sequence (DNA): TGTGCCAGCAGCTCCTATGGGACAGGGGGCCTGAACACTGAAGCTTTCTTT. It codes for CASSSYGTGGLNTEAFF.

The chain carries TRBV29-1 and TRBJ2-5; D is undetermined. The germline V gene encodes CDR1 SQVTM and CDR2 ANQGSEA. V was clipped by 0 bases and J by 1 base, with 9 bases between them. The CDR3 loop spans 14 amino acids. CDR3 DNA: TGCAGCGTTGAAGATACGCCAGGCCAAGAGACCCAGTACTTC. It yields the protein CSVEDTPGQETQYF.

The V gene is TRBV15, the J gene TRBJ1-4; D possibly corresponds to TRBD1 (6 bases). The V gene lost 0 bases and the J gene lost 2 bases, with 10 bases spanning the gap. The germline V gene encodes CDR1 LNHNV and CDR2 YYDKDF (reference sequence). This CDR3 has 16 residues. As DNA, the CDR3 is TGTGCCACCAGCAGAGAAGGCGGGGGCACTAATGAAAAACTGTTTTTT. Its translation is CATSREGGGTNEKLFF.

This clone was counted between two and nine times. The V call is TRBV7-9, the J call TRBJ1-1; D remains ambiguous. Germline loops: CDR1 SEHNR, CDR2 FQNEAQ (reference sequence). The CDR3 sequence is 12 residues long. V was trimmed by 4 bases and J by 5 bases, leaving 8 bases between them. The CDR3 is CASSYLETEAFF. The CDR3 nucleotides are TGTGCCAGCAGCTACCTCGAGACTGAAGCTTTCTTT.

This clone was seen only a few times. This chain uses TRBV11-2 with TRBJ2-7, with TRBD2 matching over 9 bases. From germline, CDR1 is SGHAT and CDR2 FQNNGV. V was clipped by 3 bases and J by 4 bases; unmatched bases: 7. This CDR3 is built from 15 residues. CDR3 DNA: TGTGCCAGCAGCTTGGGGCGGGGGGGAGTATACGAGCAGTACTTC. It codes for CASSLGRGGVYEQYF.

This rearrangement joins TRBV6-5 to TRBJ2-7, with 8 bases identical to TRBD1. The CDR3 has 13 residues. CDR1 and CDR2 (germline): MNHEY, SVGAGI. Losses at the gene ends were 4 bases for V and 5 bases for J; bases not matched to a gene: 4. The CDR3 region is CASSFGQGHEQYF. The CDR3 DNA reads as TGTGCCAGCAGTTTCGGACAGGGTCACGAGCAGTACTTC.

The V and J genes are TRBV4-2 and TRBJ1-1; TRBD1 matches at 9 bases. Germline loops: CDR1 LGHNA, CDR2 YNFKEQ. J was trimmed by 3 bases and V by 4 bases; bases with no gene match: 6. The CDR3 is 15 amino acids. CDR3 DNA sequence: TGTGCCAGCAGCCCCCGGGACAGGGTCGACACTGAAGCTTTCTTT. As protein: CASSPRDRVDTEAFF.